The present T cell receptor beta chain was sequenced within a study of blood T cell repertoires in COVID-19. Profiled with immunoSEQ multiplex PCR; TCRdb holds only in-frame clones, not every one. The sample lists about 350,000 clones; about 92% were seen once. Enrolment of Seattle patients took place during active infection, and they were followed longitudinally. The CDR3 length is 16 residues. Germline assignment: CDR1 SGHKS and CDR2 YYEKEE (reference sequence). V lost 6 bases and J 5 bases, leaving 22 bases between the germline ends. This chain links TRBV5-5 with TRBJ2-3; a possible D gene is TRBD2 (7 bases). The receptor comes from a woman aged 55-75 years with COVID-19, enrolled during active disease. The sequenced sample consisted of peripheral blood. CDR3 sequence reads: CASTLEGGQLVDTQYF. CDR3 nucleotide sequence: TGTGCCAGCACCCTAGAGGGGGGGCAGTTAGTAGATACGCAGTATTTT. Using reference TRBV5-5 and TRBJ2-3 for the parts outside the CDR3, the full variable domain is DAGVTQSPTHLIKTRGQQVTLRCSPISGHKSVSWYQQVLGQGPQFIFQYYEKEERGRGNFPDRFSARQFPNYSSELNVNALLLGDSALYLCASTLEGGQLVDTQYFGPGTRLTVL.